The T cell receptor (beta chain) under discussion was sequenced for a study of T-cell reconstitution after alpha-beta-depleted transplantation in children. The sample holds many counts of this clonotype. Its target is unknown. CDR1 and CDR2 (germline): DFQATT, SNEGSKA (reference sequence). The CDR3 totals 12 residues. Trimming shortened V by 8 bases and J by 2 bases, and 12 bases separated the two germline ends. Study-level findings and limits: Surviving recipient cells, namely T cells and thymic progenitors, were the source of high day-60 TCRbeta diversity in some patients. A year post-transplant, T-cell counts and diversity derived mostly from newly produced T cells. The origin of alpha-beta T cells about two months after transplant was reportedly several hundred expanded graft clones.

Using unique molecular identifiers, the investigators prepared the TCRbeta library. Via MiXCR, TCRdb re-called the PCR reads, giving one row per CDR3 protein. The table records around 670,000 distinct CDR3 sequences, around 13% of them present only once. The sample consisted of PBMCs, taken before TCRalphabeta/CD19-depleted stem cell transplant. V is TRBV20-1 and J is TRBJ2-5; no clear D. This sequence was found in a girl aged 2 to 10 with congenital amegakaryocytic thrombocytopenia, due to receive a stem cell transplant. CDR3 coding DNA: TGCAGTCCTATGACTTATCAAGAGACCCAGTACTTC. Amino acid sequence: CSPMTYQETQYF.